This TCR beta chain was retrieved from a study of Graves' ophthalmopathy and Graves' hyperthyroidism. About the study: The authors collected peripheral blood at initial diagnosis, before any treatment. Study-wide points: In predicting ophthalmopathy progression, the model reached 70.59% sensitivity and about 73% specificity.

There are many counts of this clonotype. What it recognizes is unknown. Trimming removed 1 base at V and 0 bases at J, with 7 bases between. In germline, CDR1 is SGHTA, CDR2 FQGTGA. The CDR3 sequence is 16 residues long. Ophthalmopathy-affected donors exhibited moderate-to-severe activity, CAS ≥3, NOSPECS ≥4, and duration under 3 months. The PBMCs had their origin in more than 9.5 ml of fresh peripheral blood. The study amplified TCR beta CDR3 regions using RNA transcripts. HTBI primers were used in a first-round RT-PCR, which preceded a second-round multiplex PCR. One entry per CDR3 protein, called by TCRdb with MiXCR from the multiplex PCR reads. The data contain 650,000 to 900,000 distinct CDR3 sequences, 35% to 50% of them singletons.

The sequenced material came from peripheral blood. The sequence derives from an adult man with Graves' ophthalmopathy. V usage is TRBV7-3 and J usage is TRBJ2-6, with D uncertain. CDR3 sequence reads: CASSLSRLSGANVLTF. Here the CDR3 DNA reads TGTGCCAGCAGCTTAAGTCGGCTCTCTGGGGCCAACGTCCTGACTTTC.